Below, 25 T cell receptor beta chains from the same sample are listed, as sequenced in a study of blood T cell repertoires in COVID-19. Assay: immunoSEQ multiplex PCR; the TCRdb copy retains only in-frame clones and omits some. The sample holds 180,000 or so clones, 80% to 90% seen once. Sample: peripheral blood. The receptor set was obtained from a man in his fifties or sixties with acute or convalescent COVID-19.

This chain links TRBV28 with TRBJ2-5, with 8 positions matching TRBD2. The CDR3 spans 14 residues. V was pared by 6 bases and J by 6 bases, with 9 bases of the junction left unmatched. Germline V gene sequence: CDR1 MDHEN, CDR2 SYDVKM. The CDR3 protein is CASSRGLGGQTQYF. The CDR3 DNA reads TGTGCCAGCAGCCGGGGACTAGGAGGACAGACCCAGTACTTC.

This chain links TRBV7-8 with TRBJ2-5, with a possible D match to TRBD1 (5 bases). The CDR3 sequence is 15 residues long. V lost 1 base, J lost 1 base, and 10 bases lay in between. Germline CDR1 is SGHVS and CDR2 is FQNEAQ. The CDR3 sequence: CASSLVRGIQETQYF. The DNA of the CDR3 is TGTGCCAGCAGCTTAGTAAGGGGTATCCAAGAGACCCAGTACTTC.

This chain's CDR3 is CASSATGTSAQETQYF. In DNA form, the CDR3 reads TGTGCCAGTAGTGCAACCGGGACTAGCGCTCAAGAGACCCAGTACTTC. The chain has TRBV19 and TRBJ2-5; 10 nucleotides match TRBD2. The CDR3 is 16 amino acids. After removal of 5 bases from V and 2 bases from J, the junction contained 8 bases not matched to a gene. In germline, CDR1 is LNHDA, CDR2 SQIVND (reference sequence).

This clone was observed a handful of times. CDR3 nucleotide sequence: TGTGCCAGCAGCGCGGGGACAGGGGGAAAGTACGAGCAGTACTTC. Translation gives CASSAGTGGKYEQYF. The chain couples TRBV9 to TRBJ2-7; 11 bases match TRBD1. V was pared by 3 bases and J by 4 bases, with 6 bases of the junction left unmatched. CDR3 size: 15 residues. CDR1 and CDR2 from the germline V gene are SGDLS and YYNGEE. Full variable domain (outside the CDR3, taken from reference TRBV9 and TRBJ2-7): DSGVTQTPKHLITATGQRVTLRCSPRSGDLSVYWYQQSLDQGLQFLIQYYNGEERAKGNILERFSAQQFPDLHSELNLSSLELGDSALYFCASSAGTGGKYEQYFGPGTRLTVT.

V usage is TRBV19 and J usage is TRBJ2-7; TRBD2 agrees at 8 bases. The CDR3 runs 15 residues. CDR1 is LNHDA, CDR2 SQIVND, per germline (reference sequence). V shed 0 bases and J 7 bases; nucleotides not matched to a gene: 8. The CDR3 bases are TGTGCCAGTAGTATAGATCTCAGGACTAGCTCGGAGCAGTACTTC. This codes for CASSIDLRTSSEQYF.

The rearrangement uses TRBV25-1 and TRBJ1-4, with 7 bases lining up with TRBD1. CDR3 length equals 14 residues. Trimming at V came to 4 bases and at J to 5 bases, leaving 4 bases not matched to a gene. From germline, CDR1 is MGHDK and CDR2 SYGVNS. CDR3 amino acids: CASSVRDSNEKLFF. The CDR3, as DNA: TGTGCCAGCAGTGTCCGGGACAGCAATGAAAAACTGTTTTTT.

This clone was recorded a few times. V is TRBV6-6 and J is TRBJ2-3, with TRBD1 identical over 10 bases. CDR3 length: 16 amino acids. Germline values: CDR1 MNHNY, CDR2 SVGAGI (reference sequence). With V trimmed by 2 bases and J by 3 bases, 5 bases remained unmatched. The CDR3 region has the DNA TGTGCCAGCAGTTACCTCCCGGGACAGGGGACAGATACGCAGTATTTT. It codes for CASSYLPGQGTDTQYF.

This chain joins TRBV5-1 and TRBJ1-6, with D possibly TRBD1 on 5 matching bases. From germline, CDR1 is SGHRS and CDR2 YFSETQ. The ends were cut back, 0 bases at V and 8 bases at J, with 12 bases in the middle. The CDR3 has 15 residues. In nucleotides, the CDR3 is TGCGCCAGCAGCTTGGATGGCAGGGTCGATTCACCCCTCCACTTT. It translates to CASSLDGRVDSPLHF.

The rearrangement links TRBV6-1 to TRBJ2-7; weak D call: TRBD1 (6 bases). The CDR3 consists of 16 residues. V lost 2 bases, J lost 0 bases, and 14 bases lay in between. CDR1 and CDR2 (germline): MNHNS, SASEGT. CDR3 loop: CASSEPVGAHSYEQYF. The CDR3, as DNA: TGTGCCAGCAGTGAACCCGTGGGGGCCCACTCCTACGAGCAGTACTTC.

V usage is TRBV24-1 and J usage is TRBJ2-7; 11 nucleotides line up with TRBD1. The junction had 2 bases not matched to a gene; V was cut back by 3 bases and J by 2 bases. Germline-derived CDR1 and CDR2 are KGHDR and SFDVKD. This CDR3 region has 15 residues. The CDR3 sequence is CATSDGGQGAYEQYF. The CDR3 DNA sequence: TGTGCCACCAGTGATGGGGGACAGGGGGCCTACGAGCAGTACTTC.

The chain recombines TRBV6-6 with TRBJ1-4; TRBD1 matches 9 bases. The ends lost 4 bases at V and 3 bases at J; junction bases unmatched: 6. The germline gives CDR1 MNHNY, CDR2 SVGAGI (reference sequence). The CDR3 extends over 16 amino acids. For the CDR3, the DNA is TGTGCCAGCAGTTTACAGGGGGCGGGGGCTAATGAAAAACTGTTTTTT. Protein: CASSLQGAGANEKLFF.

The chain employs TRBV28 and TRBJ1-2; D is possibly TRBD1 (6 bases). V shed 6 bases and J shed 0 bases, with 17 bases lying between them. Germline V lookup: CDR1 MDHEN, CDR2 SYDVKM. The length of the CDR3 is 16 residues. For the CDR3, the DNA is TGTGCCAGCAGCCCACTAGACAGGCCTACTAACTATGGCTACACCTTC. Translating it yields CASSPLDRPTNYGYTF.

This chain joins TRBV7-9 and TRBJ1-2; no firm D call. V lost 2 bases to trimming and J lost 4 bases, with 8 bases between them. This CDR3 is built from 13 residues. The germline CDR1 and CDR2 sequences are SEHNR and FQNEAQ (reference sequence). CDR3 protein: CASSLLILYGYTF. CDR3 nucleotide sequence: TGTGCCAGCAGCTTATTAATCCTCTATGGCTACACCTTC.

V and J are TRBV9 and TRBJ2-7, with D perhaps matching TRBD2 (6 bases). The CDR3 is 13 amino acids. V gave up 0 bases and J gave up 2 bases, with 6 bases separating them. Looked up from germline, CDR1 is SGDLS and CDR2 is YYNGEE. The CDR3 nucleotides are TGTGCCAGCAGCGTAGGGGAGGCCTACGAGCAGTACTTC. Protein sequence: CASSVGEAYEQYF.

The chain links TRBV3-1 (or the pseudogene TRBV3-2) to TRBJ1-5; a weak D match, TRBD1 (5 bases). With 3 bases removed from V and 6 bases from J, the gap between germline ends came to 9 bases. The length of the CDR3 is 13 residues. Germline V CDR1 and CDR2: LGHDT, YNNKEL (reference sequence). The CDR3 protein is CASSQGEGQPQHF. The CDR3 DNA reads TGTGCCAGCAGCCAGGGGGAGGGTCAGCCCCAGCATTTT.

CDR3 sequence: CASSPRDRSNSPLHF. CDR3 nucleotide sequence: TGTGCCAGCAGTCCCCGGGACAGGTCTAATTCACCCCTCCACTTT. The rearrangement uses TRBV2 and TRBJ1-6; 8 bases fit TRBD1. Germline V lookup: CDR1 SNHLY, CDR2 FYNNEI. This CDR3 contains 15 residues. With 5 bases clipped from V and 6 bases from J, the junction kept 6 bases outside the gene matches.

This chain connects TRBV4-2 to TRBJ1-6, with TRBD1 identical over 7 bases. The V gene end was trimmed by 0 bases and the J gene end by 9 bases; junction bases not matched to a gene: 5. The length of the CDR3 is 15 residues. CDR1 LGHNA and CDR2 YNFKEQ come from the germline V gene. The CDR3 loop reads CASSQETGMFSPLHF. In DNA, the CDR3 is TGTGCCAGCAGCCAAGAGACAGGGATGTTTTCACCCCTCCACTTT.

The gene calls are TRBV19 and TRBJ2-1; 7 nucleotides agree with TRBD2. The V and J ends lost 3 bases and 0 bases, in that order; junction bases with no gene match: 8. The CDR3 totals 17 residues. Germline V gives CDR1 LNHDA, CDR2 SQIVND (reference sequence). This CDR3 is CASSIPSGFSSYNEQFF. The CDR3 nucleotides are TGTGCCAGTAGTATCCCTAGCGGCTTCAGCTCCTACAATGAGCAGTTCTTC. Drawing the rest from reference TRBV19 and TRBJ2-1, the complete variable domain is DGGITQSPKYLFRKEGQNVTLSCEQNLNHDAMYWYRQDPGQGLRLIYYSQIVNDFQKGDIAEGYSVSREKKESFPLTVTSAQKNPTAFYLCASSIPSGFSSYNEQFFGPGTRLTVL.

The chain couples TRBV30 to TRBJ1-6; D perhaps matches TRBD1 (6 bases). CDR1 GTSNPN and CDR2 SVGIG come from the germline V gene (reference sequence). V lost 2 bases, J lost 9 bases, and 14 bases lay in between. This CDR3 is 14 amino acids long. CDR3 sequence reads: CAWSRNRVLSPLHF. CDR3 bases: TGTGCCTGGAGTCGGAACAGGGTACTTTCACCCCTCCACTTT.

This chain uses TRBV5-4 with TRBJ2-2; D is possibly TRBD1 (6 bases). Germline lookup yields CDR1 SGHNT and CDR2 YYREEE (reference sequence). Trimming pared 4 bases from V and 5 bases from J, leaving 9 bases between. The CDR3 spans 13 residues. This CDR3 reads CASSRDNTGELFF. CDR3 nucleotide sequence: TGTGCCAGCAGCAGGGACAATACCGGGGAGCTGTTTTTT.

The CDR3 region has the DNA TGTGCCAGTAGTATAGATCGAAGACAGGGCTCGAAGCAGTACTTC. Its translation: CASSIDRRQGSKQYF. The chain combines TRBV19 with TRBJ2-7, with 7 bases aligning to TRBD1. Germline CDR1 is LNHDA and CDR2 is SQIVND (reference sequence). The V gene end was trimmed by 0 bases and the J gene end by 8 bases; junction bases not matched to a gene: 10. This CDR3 region has 15 residues.

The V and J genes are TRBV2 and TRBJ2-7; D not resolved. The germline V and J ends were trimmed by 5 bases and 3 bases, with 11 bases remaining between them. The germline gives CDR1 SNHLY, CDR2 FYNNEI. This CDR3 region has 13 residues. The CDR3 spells CASSSLPNYEQYF. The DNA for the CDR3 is TGTGCCAGCAGTAGCTTACCCAACTACGAGCAGTACTTC.

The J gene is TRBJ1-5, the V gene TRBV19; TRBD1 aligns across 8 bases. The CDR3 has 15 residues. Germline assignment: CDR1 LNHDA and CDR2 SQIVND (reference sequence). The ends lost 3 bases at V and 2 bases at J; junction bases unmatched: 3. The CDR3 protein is CASSITTGGNQPQHF. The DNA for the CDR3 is TGTGCCAGTAGTATCACGACAGGGGGCAATCAGCCCCAGCATTTT.

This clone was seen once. The CDR3 DNA is TGTGCCAGCAGCTTAGCGTCGGGACAATATTACGAGCAGTACTTC. It encodes CASSLASGQYYEQYF. The rearrangement links TRBV7-9 to TRBJ2-7; D perhaps matches TRBD1 (6 bases). Between the trimmed V and J ends, which lost 0 bases and 4 bases, there was a span of 13 bases. Germline V CDR1 and CDR2: SEHNR, FQNEAQ (reference sequence). The CDR3 loop spans 15 amino acids.

The CDR3 sequence is CASTLRGRNEQYF. The CDR3 DNA sequence: TGTGCCAGCACCCTTCGCGGGAGAAACGAGCAGTACTTC. This rearrangement joins TRBV2 to TRBJ2-7, with 7 positions matching TRBD2. CDR1 and CDR2 (germline): SNHLY, FYNNEI. Losses at the gene ends were 7 bases for V and 5 bases for J; bases not matched to a gene: 8. CDR3 length: 13 residues.